Below are 11 T cell receptor beta chains sequenced from a single sample in a study of blood T cell repertoires in COVID-19. The assay was immunoSEQ multiplex PCR, and TCRdb's table has in-frame clones only and misses some. The table includes 95,000 to 150,000 clones, about 85% detected once. The sequencing sample was made of peripheral blood. These receptor sequences come from a man in his sixties with acute or convalescent COVID-19.

V is TRBV6-6 and J is TRBJ2-3; D is possibly TRBD2 (5 bases). Germline lookup yields CDR1 MNHNY and CDR2 SVGAGI (reference sequence). The CDR3 spans 14 residues. Trimming shortened V by 6 bases and J by 5 bases, and 15 bases separated the two germline ends. As DNA, the CDR3 is TGTGCCAGCAGCTGGGAGACTCCGCGAGATACGCAGTATTTT. This gives the protein CASSWETPRDTQYF.

The rearrangement joins TRBV4-3 to TRBJ2-7; D possibly corresponds to TRBD2 (6 bases). The CDR3 runs 18 residues. With 1 base removed from V and 0 bases from J, the gap between germline ends came to 19 bases. Looked up from germline, CDR1 is LGHNA and CDR2 is YSLEER. In DNA form, the CDR3 reads TGCGCCAGCAGCCAAGGACACCCGGTGCGGGGAAGCTCCTACGAGCAGTACTTC. Translated: CASSQGHPVRGSSYEQYF.

The chain links TRBV13 to TRBJ1-1; D gene unclear. V lost 5 bases, J lost 2 bases, and 3 bases lay in between. The CDR3 extends over 11 amino acids. Looked up from germline, CDR1 is PRHDT and CDR2 is FYEKMQ (reference sequence). CDR3 residues: CASSLNTEAFF. Written as DNA, the CDR3 is TGTGCCAGCAGCCTCAACACTGAAGCTTTCTTT.

The V call is TRBV6-5, the J call TRBJ1-2; D remains unclear. The CDR3 is 15 amino acids. V was cut by 0 bases and J by 5 bases, with 13 bases left in between. CDR1 and CDR2 from the germline V gene are MNHEY and SVGAGI. In nucleotides, the CDR3 is TGTGCCAGCAGTTACTCGGAGAGCCCTATATATGGCTACACCTTC. It translates to CASSYSESPIYGYTF.

The chain uses TRBV27 and TRBJ2-2, with D perhaps matching TRBD1 (5 bases). The CDR3 has 14 residues. V lost 5 bases to trimming and J lost 5 bases, with 12 bases between them. Germline V lookup: CDR1 MNHEY, CDR2 SMNVEV (reference sequence). DNA for the CDR3: TGTGCCAGCAGTAAGGGGTTAGGGACCGGGGAGCTGTTTTTT. Amino acids: CASSKGLGTGELFF.

The gene calls are TRBV19 and TRBJ2-5; a weak D match, TRBD1 (6 bases). Between the trimmed V and J ends, which lost 3 bases and 4 bases, there was a span of 15 bases. There are 15 residues in the CDR3. CDR1 is LNHDA, CDR2 SQIVND, per germline (reference sequence). CDR3 bases: TGTGCCAGTAGTATGGGGGTCAGGGGATCAGAGACCCAGTACTTC. It specifies CASSMGVRGSETQYF. The full variable domain, its missing parts supplied by reference TRBV19 and TRBJ2-5, is DGGITQSPKYLFRKEGQNVTLSCEQNLNHDAMYWYRQDPGQGLRLIYYSQIVNDFQKGDIAEGYSVSREKKESFPLTVTSAQKNPTAFYLCASSMGVRGSETQYFGPGTRLLVL.

This chain uses TRBV7-6 with TRBJ2-1; TRBD2 might be the D (5 bases). V was pared by 2 bases and J by 5 bases, with 13 bases between. Germline-derived CDR1 and CDR2 are SGHVS and FNYEAQ. This CDR3 contains 15 residues. CDR3 sequence: CASSLSRSGNNEQFF. In DNA form, the CDR3 reads TGTGCCAGCAGCTTATCGCGGAGCGGCAACAATGAGCAGTTCTTC.

The chain carries TRBV11-2 and TRBJ2-7, with a tentative D call TRBD2 (6 bases). V gave up 2 bases and J gave up 7 bases, with 12 bases separating them. CDR1 is SGHAT and CDR2 is FQNNGV in the germline V gene. CDR3 size: 13 residues. CDR3 protein: CASSLTSGTEQYF. In DNA form, the CDR3 reads TGTGCCAGCAGCTTAACCTCCGGGACTGAGCAGTACTTC.

V gene TRBV5-4 combines with J gene TRBJ2-1; 9 nucleotides agree with TRBD2. The germline V gene encodes CDR1 SGHNT and CDR2 YYREEE (reference sequence). The CDR3 loop spans 17 amino acids. V dropped 6 bases and J dropped 3; count of bases not matched to a gene: 13. CDR3 coding DNA: TGTGCCAGCATCCCCGGCGCAGGACTAGCGCTCTACAATGAGCAGTTCTTC. The encoded protein is CASIPGAGLALYNEQFF.

This clone has only a few counts. The rearrangement joins TRBV29-1 to TRBJ2-5, with D possibly TRBD1 on 6 matching bases. CDR1 SQVTM and CDR2 ANQGSEA come from the germline V gene. V lost 6 bases, J lost 5 bases, and 16 bases lay in between. The CDR3 totals 13 residues. CDR3 sequence reads: CSVGRGTQETQYF. The DNA for the CDR3 is TGCAGCGTGGGCAGGGGCACCCAGGAGACCCAGTACTTC.

V is TRBV19 and J is TRBJ1-4; D not certain. Germline CDR1 LNHDA, CDR2 SQIVND (reference sequence). Trimming stripped 5 bases from V and 4 bases from J, with 11 bases between. The CDR3 contains 14 residues. In nucleotides, the CDR3 is TGTGCCAGTAGTGCCACGACTGATAATGAAAAACTGTTTTTT. Translated, it gives CASSATTDNEKLFF.